Detailed here is one T cell receptor beta chain. Produced via immunoSEQ multiplex PCR; TCRdb's table is partial and in-frame only. The data contain some 2,500,000 clones, 92% of them seen just once; the ten biggest clones take up around 0.35%. The data originate from a study of shared clonotypes between healthy human individuals. The ends were cut back, 4 bases at V and 5 bases at J, with 17 bases in the middle. The CDR3 has 15 residues. Germline V gene sequence: CDR1 LNHDA, CDR2 SQIVND (reference sequence). This receptor was taken from a man younger than 35 in good health. Some clones in this sample may be carry-over from other donors' samples. The chain uses TRBV19 and TRBJ1-1; D is uncertain. The sample taken for sequencing was naive CD4+ T cells from PBMCs. Subset indicated: CD45RA+ positively selected. CDR3 region: CASSTRTIGRTEAFF. The CDR3, as DNA: TGTGCCAGTAGTACTCGCACCATTGGACGGACTGAAGCTTTCTTT.